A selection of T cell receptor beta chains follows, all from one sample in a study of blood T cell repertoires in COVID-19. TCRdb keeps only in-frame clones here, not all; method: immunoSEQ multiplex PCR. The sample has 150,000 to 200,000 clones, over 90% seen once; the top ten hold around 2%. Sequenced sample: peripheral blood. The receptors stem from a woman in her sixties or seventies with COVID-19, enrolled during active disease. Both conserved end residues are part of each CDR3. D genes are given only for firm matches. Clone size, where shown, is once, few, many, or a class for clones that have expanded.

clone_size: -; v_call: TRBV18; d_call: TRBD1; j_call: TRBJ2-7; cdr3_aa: CASSPFRDRIIGQYF; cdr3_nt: TGTGCCAGCTCACCATTCCGGGACAGGATTATTGGGCAGTACTTC
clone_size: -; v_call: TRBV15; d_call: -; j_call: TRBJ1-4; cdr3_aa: CATSRDGGPAEKLFF; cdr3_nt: TGTGCCACCAGCAGAGATGGGGGCCCGGCTGAAAAACTGTTTTTT
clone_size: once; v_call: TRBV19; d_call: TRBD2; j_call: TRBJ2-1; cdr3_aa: CASRSSGGSGEQFF; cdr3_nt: TGTGCCAGTAGATCTAGCGGGGGTAGTGGTGAGCAGTTCTTC
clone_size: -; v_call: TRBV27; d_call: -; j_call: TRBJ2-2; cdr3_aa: CASTKSGGADLTGELFF; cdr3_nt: TGTGCCAGCACCAAATCGGGGGGCGCCGATCTTACCGGGGAGCTGTTTTTT
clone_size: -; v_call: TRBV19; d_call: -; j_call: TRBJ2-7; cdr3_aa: CASSTSGSYEQYF; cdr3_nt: TGTGCCAGTAGTACCTCAGGGTCCTACGAGCAGTACTTC
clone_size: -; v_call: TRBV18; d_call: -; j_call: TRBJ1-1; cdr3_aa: CASSGGRDTEAFF; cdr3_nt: TGTGCCAGCTCAGGCGGGCGGGACACTGAAGCTTTCTTT
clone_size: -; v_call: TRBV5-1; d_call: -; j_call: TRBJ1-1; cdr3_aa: CASSFQANTEAFF; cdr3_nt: TGCGCCAGCAGCTTTCAGGCGAACACTGAAGCTTTCTTT
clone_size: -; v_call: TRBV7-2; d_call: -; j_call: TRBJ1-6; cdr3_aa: CASSLIYSYNSPLHF; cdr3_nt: TGTGCCAGCAGCTTAATATACTCCTATAATTCACCCCTCCACTTT
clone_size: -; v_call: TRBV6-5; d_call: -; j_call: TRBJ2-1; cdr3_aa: CASRRSFYNEQFF; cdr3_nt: TGTGCCAGCAGGCGAAGCTTCTACAATGAGCAGTTCTTC
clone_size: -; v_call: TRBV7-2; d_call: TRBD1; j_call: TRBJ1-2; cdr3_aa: CASSLGGGQGIGMNGYTF; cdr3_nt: TGTGCCAGCAGCTTAGGAGGGGGACAGGGAATAGGTATGAATGGCTACACCTTC
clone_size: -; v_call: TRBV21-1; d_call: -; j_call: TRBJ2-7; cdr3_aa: CASRFNGSNYEQYF; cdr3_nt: TGTGCCAGCAGGTTCAACGGTTCCAACTACGAGCAGTACTTC
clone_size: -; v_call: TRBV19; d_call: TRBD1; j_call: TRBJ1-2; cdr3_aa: CASITGQGGYGYTF; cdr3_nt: TGTGCCAGTATAACGGGACAGGGAGGTTATGGCTACACCTTC
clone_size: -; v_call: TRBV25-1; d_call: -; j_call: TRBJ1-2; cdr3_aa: CASSTARGDYGYTF; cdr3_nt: TGTGCCAGCAGTACTGCCAGGGGCGACTATGGCTACACCTTC
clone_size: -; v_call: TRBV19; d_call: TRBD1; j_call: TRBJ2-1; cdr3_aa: CASSPGTGIMSEQFF; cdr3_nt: TGTGCCAGTAGTCCCGGGACAGGGATAATGTCTGAGCAGTTCTTC
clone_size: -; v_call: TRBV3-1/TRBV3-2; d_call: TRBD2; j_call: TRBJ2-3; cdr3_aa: CASSMTSVDTQYF; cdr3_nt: TGTGCCAGCAGCATGACTAGCGTTGATACGCAGTATTTT
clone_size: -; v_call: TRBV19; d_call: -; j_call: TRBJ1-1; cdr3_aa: CASKTGPTEAFF; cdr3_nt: TGTGCCAGTAAAACAGGGCCCACTGAAGCTTTCTTT
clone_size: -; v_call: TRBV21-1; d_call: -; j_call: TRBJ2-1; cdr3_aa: CASSRSSEGNEQFF; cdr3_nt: TGTGCCAGCAGCAGAAGCTCCGAGGGCAATGAGCAGTTCTTC
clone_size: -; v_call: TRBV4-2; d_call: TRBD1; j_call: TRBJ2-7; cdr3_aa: CASSQDWSGQGIYEQYF; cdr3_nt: TGTGCCAGCAGCCAAGATTGGTCGGGACAGGGAATCTACGAGCAGTACTTC
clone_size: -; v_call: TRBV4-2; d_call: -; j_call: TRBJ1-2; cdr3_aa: CASSQEVKQGSGYTF; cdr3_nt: TGTGCCAGCAGCCAAGAGGTAAAACAGGGTTCTGGCTACACCTTC
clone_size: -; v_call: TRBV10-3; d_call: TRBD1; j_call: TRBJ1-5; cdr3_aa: CAIKGTGDQPQHF; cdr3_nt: TGTGCCATCAAAGGTACAGGGGATCAGCCCCAGCATTTT
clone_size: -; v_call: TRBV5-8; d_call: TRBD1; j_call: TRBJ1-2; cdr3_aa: CASSGQGAHYGYTF; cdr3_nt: TGTGCCAGCAGCGGACAGGGGGCCCACTATGGCTACACCTTC
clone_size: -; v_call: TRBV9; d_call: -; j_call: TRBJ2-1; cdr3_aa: CASSPPPQNEQFF; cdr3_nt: TGTGCCAGCAGCCCCCCCCCTCAGAATGAGCAGTTCTTC
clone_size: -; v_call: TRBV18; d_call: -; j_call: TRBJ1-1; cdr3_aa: CASSLDRTQDTEAFF; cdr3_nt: TGTGCCAGCTCACTGGACAGAACCCAGGACACTGAAGCTTTCTTT
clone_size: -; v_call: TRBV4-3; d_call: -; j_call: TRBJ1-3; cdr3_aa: CASSQGAGASSGNTIYF; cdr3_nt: TGCGCCAGCAGCCAAGGGGCAGGGGCGAGCTCTGGAAACACCATATATTTT
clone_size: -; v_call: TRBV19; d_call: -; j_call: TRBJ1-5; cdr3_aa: CASSPLDSRNQPQHF; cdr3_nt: TGTGCCAGTAGCCCTTTAGACAGCCGCAATCAGCCCCAGCATTTT
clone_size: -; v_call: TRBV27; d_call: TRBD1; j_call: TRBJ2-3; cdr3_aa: CASSSPGQGPDTQYF; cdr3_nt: TGTGCCAGCAGTTCCCCTGGACAGGGGCCAGATACGCAGTATTTT
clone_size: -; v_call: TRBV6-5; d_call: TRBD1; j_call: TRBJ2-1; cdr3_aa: CASSYGTGSSKFF; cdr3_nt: TGTGCCAGCAGTTACGGGACAGGGTCGAGTAAGTTCTTC
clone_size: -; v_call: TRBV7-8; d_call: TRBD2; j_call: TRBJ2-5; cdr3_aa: CASLASRTSGGRKIQETQYF; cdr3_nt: TGTGCCAGCCTTGCGTCTCGGACTAGCGGGGGCCGGAAGATCCAAGAGACCCAGTACTTC
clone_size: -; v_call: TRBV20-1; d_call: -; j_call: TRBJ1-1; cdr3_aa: CSARDQGAFF; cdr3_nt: TGCAGTGCTAGAGACCAGGGGGCTTTCTTT
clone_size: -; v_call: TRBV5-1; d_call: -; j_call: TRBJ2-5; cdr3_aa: CASSLQGNQYF; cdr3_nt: TGCGCCAGCAGCTTACAGGGAAACCAGTACTTC
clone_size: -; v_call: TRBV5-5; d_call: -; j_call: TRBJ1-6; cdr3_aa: CASSLEYSNSPLHF; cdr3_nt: TGTGCCAGCAGCTTGGAGTACAGTAATTCACCCCTCCACTTT
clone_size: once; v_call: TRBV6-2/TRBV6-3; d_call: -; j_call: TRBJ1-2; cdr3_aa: CASSYSPVGMDWNGYTF; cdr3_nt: TGTGCCAGCAGTTACTCTCCAGTTGGGATGGACTGGAATGGCTACACCTTC
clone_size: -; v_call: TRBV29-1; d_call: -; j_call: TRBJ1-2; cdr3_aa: CSVPEGGSYGYTF; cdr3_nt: TGCAGCGTACCCGAGGGTGGCAGCTATGGCTACACCTTC
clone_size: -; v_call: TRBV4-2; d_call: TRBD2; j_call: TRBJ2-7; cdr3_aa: CASSKPGLASYEQYF; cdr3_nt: TGTGCCAGCAGCAAACCGGGACTAGCGAGTTACGAGCAGTACTTC
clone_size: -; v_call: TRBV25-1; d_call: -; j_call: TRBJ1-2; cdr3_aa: CASRGDFYGYTF; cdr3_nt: TGTGCCAGTCGGGGGGACTTCTATGGCTACACCTTC
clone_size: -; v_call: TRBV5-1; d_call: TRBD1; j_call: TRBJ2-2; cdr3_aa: CASSIRQGPGELFF; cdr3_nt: TGCGCCAGCAGCATACGACAGGGACCGGGGGAGCTGTTTTTT
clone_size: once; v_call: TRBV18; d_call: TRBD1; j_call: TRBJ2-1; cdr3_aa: CASSPRTGTNEQFF; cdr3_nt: TGTGCCAGCTCACCTAGGACAGGCACAAATGAGCAGTTCTTC